This T cell receptor (beta chain) stems from a study of early T cells in non-severe SARS-CoV-2 infection. Study details: Sequenced bulk RNA came from whole blood that was unsorted, and chains were unpaired. Findings of the study overall: Private and CD4 specificities were missed by VDJdb matching, skewed to anti-spike CD8.

Each cDNA molecule carried a unique molecular identifier. Each CDR3 protein gets one entry after TCRdb re-called the 5' RACE reads with MiXCR. This repertoire shows tens of thousands of distinct CDR3 sequences, about 9.7% found once; its top ten account for around 4%. This clonotype was seen repeatedly, ten times or more. Its antigen is as yet unknown. The germline V gene has CDR1 KGHSH and CDR2 LQKENI. The CDR3 spans 15 residues. The V end was cut by 3 bases, the J end by 10 bases, with 16 bases between. The sample comprised whole blood. The origin of this receptor is an adult who was a healthcare worker with PCR-confirmed SARS-CoV-2 infection or an uninfected control (not recorded which). The rearrangement joins TRBV18 to TRBJ1-6, with a weak D call TRBD1 (5 bases). CDR3 sequence (DNA): TGTGCCAGCTCACCCTCGGGGGAGACCAAATCACCCCTCCACTTT. Residues: CASSPSGETKSPLHF.